The 10 T cell receptor beta chains listed next were all sequenced from one sample in a study of blood T cell repertoires in COVID-19. The method was immunoSEQ multiplex PCR; TCRdb's version includes in-frame clones alone and lacks a portion of them. The sample consists of approximately 230,000 clones, around 88% of them appearing once. What was sequenced was peripheral blood. The receptors shown here come from a man aged 80 or over with acute or convalescent COVID-19.

The chain employs TRBV4-2 and TRBJ2-1, with TRBD2 matching 11 bases. CDR1 and CDR2 from the germline V gene are LGHNA and YNFKEQ. This CDR3 has 16 residues. Germline trimming cut 6 bases from V and 5 bases from J; bases unmatched to any gene: 9. The CDR3: CASRYHGTSGDNEQFF. The CDR3, as DNA: TGTGCCAGCAGGTACCACGGGACTAGCGGAGACAATGAGCAGTTCTTC.

The V gene is TRBV5-1, the J gene TRBJ2-1; 13 bases are a match to TRBD2. V lost 0 bases and J lost 7; bases outside the gene matches: 7. Germline assignment: CDR1 SGHRS and CDR2 YFSETQ. The CDR3 consists of 17 residues. The CDR3 bases are TGCGCCAGCAGCTTGGTCCCGGGACTAGCGGGAAGTAATGAGCAGTTCTTC. Translated: CASSLVPGLAGSNEQFF.

The V and J genes are TRBV11-1 and TRBJ2-5, with 8 bases aligning to TRBD1. V shed 8 bases and J 4 bases; nucleotides not matched to a gene: 6. This CDR3 comprises 13 residues. In germline, CDR1 is SGHAT, CDR2 FQDESV (reference sequence). In DNA form, the CDR3 reads TGTGCCAGCGGGGGACAGGTCGGAGAGACCCAGTACTTC. Translating gives CASGGQVGETQYF.

The chain links TRBV4-3 to TRBJ2-7, with a possible D match to TRBD2 (6 bases). Per the germline V gene, CDR1 is LGHNA and CDR2 is YSLEER. V was cut by 4 bases and J by 0 bases, with 10 bases left in between. CDR3 length: 14 amino acids. The CDR3 reads CASSRDSSSYEQYF. CDR3 DNA sequence: TGCGCCAGCAGCCGGGACTCAAGCTCCTACGAGCAGTACTTC.

V is TRBV7-9 and J is TRBJ2-1; perhaps D is TRBD1 or TRBD2 (6 bases each). Trimming took 7 bases from V and 0 from J, leaving 16 bases between them. This CDR3 is built from 16 residues. Per the germline V gene, CDR1 is SEHNR and CDR2 is FQNEAQ (reference sequence). CDR3 nucleotide sequence: TGTGCCAGCACCAAAGGGGGGCCGAGCTCCTACAATGAGCAGTTCTTC. Translated: CASTKGGPSSYNEQFF.

The chain joins TRBV4-1 to TRBJ2-1, with 8 bases identical to TRBD2. V was clipped by 0 bases and J by 2 bases; unmatched bases: 9. Germline CDR1 is MGHRA and CDR2 is YSYEKL. This CDR3 spans 18 amino acids. CDR3 amino acids: CASSQDLSRSGTYNEQFF. Written as DNA, the CDR3 is TGCGCCAGCAGCCAAGACCTATCCCGTAGCGGGACCTACAATGAGCAGTTCTTC.

Worth noting for this clone: The same CDR3 also results from other DNA sequences found in this sample. In DNA form, the CDR3 reads TGCGCCAGCAGCCAAGATCCCACTAGCGGGGGGACCGGGGAGCTGTTTTTT. It yields the protein CASSQDPTSGGTGELFF. The rearrangement uses TRBV4-3 and TRBJ2-2, with 12 bases aligning to TRBD2. Trimming removed 0 bases from V and 5 bases from J; junction bases left unmatched: 4. There are 17 residues in the CDR3. CDR1 and CDR2 (germline): LGHNA, YSLEER.

Only one count was recorded for this clone. The chain recombines TRBV5-1 with TRBJ1-4, with TRBD1 matching 7 bases. The CDR3 is 14 residues long. With V trimmed by 4 bases and J by 1 base, 1 base remained unmatched. Germline V CDR1 and CDR2: SGHRS, YFSETQ. The CDR3 loop reads CASSQGVTNEKLFF. CDR3 nucleotides: TGCGCCAGCAGCCAGGGGGTAACTAATGAAAAACTGTTTTTT.

The chain carries TRBV12-3 or TRBV12-4 and TRBJ1-1; D perhaps matches TRBD1 (5 bases). There are 13 residues in the CDR3. V gave up 3 bases and J gave up 7 bases, with 12 bases separating them. CDR3 coding DNA: TGTGCCAGCAGTTTCAGGACACGAGGTGAAGCTTTCTTT. Encoded protein: CASSFRTRGEAFF.

The chain has TRBV2 and TRBJ1-1, with 7 bases fitting TRBD1. Trimming took 4 bases from V and 9 from J; bases not matched to a gene: 2. Germline V gene sequence: CDR1 SNHLY, CDR2 FYNNEI. The CDR3 is made up of 11 amino acids. The chain's CDR3 is CASSGDSQAFF. CDR3 nucleotide sequence: TGTGCCAGCAGTGGGGACAGCCAAGCTTTCTTT.